The 27 T cell receptor beta chains below all came from one sample that was sequenced in a study of blood T cell repertoires in COVID-19. Sequencing was performed with immunoSEQ multiplex PCR; in TCRdb, only in-frame clones are kept and a portion is missing. There are about 220,000 clones in the sample; roughly 83% occur only once, and approximately 1.4% lies in the top ten. Sequenced sample: PBMCs or T cells enriched from blood (not recorded which). All receptors come from a woman aged 40 to 55 with acute COVID-19.

The chain combines TRBV5-1 with TRBJ2-3; 8 bases map to TRBD2. The CDR3 runs to 15 residues. Losses at the gene ends were 3 bases for V and 5 bases for J; bases not matched to a gene: 8. Germline lookup yields CDR1 SGHRS and CDR2 YFSETQ. CDR3 nucleotide sequence: TGCGCCAGCAGCTGGAGAGCGGGAGAAGGAGATACGCAGTATTTT. Protein product: CASSWRAGEGDTQYF.

In its sample, this clone was seen a few times. Compared with germline, one end of the junction differs, possibly owing to a read error. The CDR3 loop is CASSLEWQGSSPLHF. The CDR3 DNA sequence: TGTGCCAGCAGCCTAGAATGGCAGGGGAGTTCACCCCTCCACTTT. The V call is TRBV11-2, the J call TRBJ1-6; D is perhaps TRBD1 (6 bases). This CDR3 spans 15 amino acids. CDR1 SGHAT and CDR2 FQNNGV come from the germline V gene.

V gene TRBV2 combines with J gene TRBJ2-3, with a weak D call TRBD1 (5 bases). Trimming removed 7 bases from V and 2 bases from J, with 19 bases in between. Germline V CDR1 and CDR2: SNHLY, FYNNEI. This CDR3 region has 16 residues. This CDR3 is CASTGWGGQPTDTQYF. The CDR3 nucleotides are TGTGCCAGCACCGGTTGGGGCGGCCAACCCACAGATACGCAGTATTTT.

J is TRBJ1-2 and V is TRBV7-3, with D possibly TRBD1 on 5 matching bases. The V gene lost 5 bases and the J gene lost 4 bases, with 17 bases spanning the gap. This CDR3 region has 15 residues. The germline V gene encodes CDR1 SGHTA and CDR2 FQGTGA. The CDR3 DNA reads as TGTGCCAGCAGCCTCCCGCGGGGCAACATCTATGGCTACACCTTC. Protein product: CASSLPRGNIYGYTF.

This clone is a singleton in its sample. The gene calls are TRBV28 and TRBJ2-7; D might be TRBD2 (7 bases). The CDR3 loop spans 14 amino acids. Trimming cost V 7 bases and J 2 bases, with 15 bases left between them. Looked up from germline, CDR1 is MDHEN and CDR2 is SYDVKM. The CDR3 loop reads CASTAGAGPYEQYF. The CDR3 DNA reads TGTGCCAGCACCGCGGGGGCAGGGCCCTACGAGCAGTACTTC.

This chain links TRBV19 with TRBJ1-1; D gene ambiguous. The V gene lost 7 bases and the J gene lost 4 bases, with 16 bases spanning the gap. This CDR3 contains 14 residues. Germline V gene lookup returns CDR1 LNHDA and CDR2 SQIVND (reference sequence). CDR3 in DNA: TGTGCCAGTATCCGCCGGCGGGGAGGCACTGAAGCTTTCTTT. This gives the protein CASIRRRGGTEAFF.

The gene calls are TRBV7-9 and TRBJ1-4; D is ambiguous. This CDR3 comprises 15 residues. V was pared by 5 bases and J by 5 bases, with 15 bases between. Germline V CDR1 and CDR2: SEHNR, FQNEAQ (reference sequence). CDR3 in amino acids: CASSKRVPTNEKLFF. For the CDR3, the DNA is TGTGCCAGCAGCAAACGGGTCCCTACCAATGAAAAACTGTTTTTT.

V is TRBV6-5 and J is TRBJ2-1; possibly TRBD2 for D (5 bases). Germline CDR1 is MNHEY and CDR2 is SVGAGI. The ends were cut back, 6 bases at V and 9 bases at J, with 18 bases in the middle. This CDR3 contains 14 residues. CDR3 protein: CASSRLRVIGEQFF. The CDR3 nucleotides are TGTGCCAGCAGCCGTCTGAGGGTTATAGGTGAGCAGTTCTTC.

This clone was counted between two and nine times. The rearrangement joins TRBV29-1 to TRBJ2-7; D gene ambiguous. The CDR3 has 11 residues. V was clipped by 5 bases and J by 4 bases, with 9 bases between them. Looked up from germline, CDR1 is SQVTM and CDR2 is ANQGSEA. The CDR3 here is CSVSTWYEQYF. The CDR3 coding sequence is TGCAGCGTTTCGACATGGTACGAGCAGTACTTC.

The CDR3 nucleotides read TGTGCCAGCAGCCATTCGACTAGCGGGCTCTTCACGGACATTCAGTACTTC. Translated, it gives CASSHSTSGLFTDIQYF. The chain has TRBV7-9 and TRBJ2-4; TRBD2 matches 10 bases. From germline, CDR1 is SEHNR and CDR2 FQNEAQ (reference sequence). V gave up 5 bases and J gave up 8 bases; unmatched junction bases: 15. CDR3 size: 17 residues.

The V gene is TRBV6-5, the J gene TRBJ2-7; 9 nucleotides agree with TRBD1. V lost 2 bases to trimming and J lost 1 base; unmatched junction nucleotides: 6. CDR1 MNHEY and CDR2 SVGAGI come from the germline V gene. This CDR3 spans 16 amino acids. The CDR3 region is CASSYGRDRVSYEQYF. CDR3 in DNA: TGTGCCAGCAGTTACGGCCGGGACAGGGTATCCTACGAGCAGTACTTC.

The J gene is TRBJ2-1, the V gene TRBV7-3, with D maybe TRBD2 (5 bases). The ends were cut back, 5 bases at V and 7 bases at J, with 18 bases in the middle. This CDR3 spans 15 amino acids. Germline lookup yields CDR1 SGHTA and CDR2 FQGTGA. CDR3 sequence (DNA): TGTGCCAGCAGCGGTAGGCCCGGCTCGGGGAATGAGCAGTTCTTC. Protein: CASSGRPGSGNEQFF.

V is TRBV11-2 and J is TRBJ1-6; 8 bases are shared with TRBD1. The germline V gene has CDR1 SGHAT and CDR2 FQNNGV. The CDR3 runs to 14 residues. With 4 bases clipped from V and 7 bases from J, the junction kept 3 bases outside the gene matches. CDR3 in amino acids: CASSSGQGNSPLHF. CDR3 coding DNA: TGTGCCAGCAGCTCCGGACAGGGAAATTCACCCCTCCACTTT.

The V call is TRBV30, the J call TRBJ1-4; D gene ambiguous. Between the trimmed V and J ends, which lost 0 bases and 8 bases, there was a span of 7 bases. Germline CDR1 reads GTSNPN; CDR2 reads SVGIG (reference sequence). The CDR3 is 12 amino acids. CDR3 amino acids: CAWSVSGEKLFF. The CDR3 DNA reads TGTGCCTGGAGTGTCTCGGGGGAAAAACTGTTTTTT.

The chain recombines TRBV4-3 with TRBJ1-6; TRBD1 matches at 9 bases. This CDR3 has 17 amino acids. V shed 0 bases, J shed 10 bases, and the junction held 10 bases outside the gene matches. Germline lookup yields CDR1 LGHNA and CDR2 YSLEER. CDR3 nucleotide sequence: TGCGCCAGCAGCCAAGATTCCCACGACAGGGGGATGTCACCCCTCCACTTT. This codes for CASSQDSHDRGMSPLHF.

This clone was counted many times. The rearrangement uses TRBV3-1 (or the pseudogene TRBV3-2) and TRBJ2-1; 13 nucleotides line up with TRBD2. Trimming removed 4 bases from V and 6 bases from J; junction bases left unmatched: 0. CDR1 and CDR2 (germline): LGHDT, YNNKEL (reference sequence). This CDR3 has 14 residues. The CDR3, as DNA: TGTGCCAGCAGCCGGACTAGCGGGGGCAATGAGCAGTTCTTC. It yields the protein CASSRTSGGNEQFF.

This chain connects TRBV18 to TRBJ2-7; D possibly corresponds to TRBD1 (5 bases). The CDR3 has 13 amino acids. V shed 5 bases and J shed 1 base, with 9 bases lying between them. Germline CDR1 and CDR2: KGHSH and LQKENI. The CDR3 nucleotides read TGTGCCAGCTCAATCGACAGTTCCTACGAGCAGTACTTC. This encodes CASSIDSSYEQYF.

Details on this clone: At the DNA level, this CDR3 is encoded by other sequences in the same sample as well. The chain carries TRBV25-1 and TRBJ2-7; 10 bases map to TRBD1. CDR1 and CDR2 (germline): MGHDK, SYGVNS. The CDR3 consists of 13 residues. The V gene end was trimmed by 6 bases and the J gene end by 3 bases; junction bases not matched to a gene: 2. The CDR3 DNA is TGTGCCAGCAGGGGGACAGGGGTCTACGAGCAGTACTTC. It encodes CASRGTGVYEQYF.

This clone was recorded at least ten times. The chain employs TRBV18 and TRBJ1-5, with D uncertain. Per germline, CDR1 KGHSH and CDR2 LQKENI. V was pared by 4 bases and J by 4 bases, with 11 bases between. The CDR3 is made up of 14 amino acids. The chain's CDR3 is CASSLEQMNQPQHF. CDR3 nucleotides: TGTGCCAGCTCACTAGAACAGATGAATCAGCCCCAGCATTTT.

V usage is TRBV14 and J usage is TRBJ1-4; TRBD1 matches 7 bases. J lost 8 bases, V lost 3 bases, and 9 bases had no gene match. Per the germline V gene, CDR1 is SGHDN and CDR2 is FVKESK. This CDR3 has 15 amino acids. The CDR3 protein is CASSHSRQGEEKLFF. In DNA, the CDR3 is TGTGCCAGCAGCCATAGCCGGCAGGGGGAAGAAAAACTGTTTTTT. Full variable domain (rest looked up from reference TRBV14 and TRBJ1-4): EAGVTQFPSHSVIEKGQTVTLRCDPISGHDNLYWYRRVMGKEIKFLLHFVKESKQDESGMPNNRFLAERTGGTYSTLKVQPAELEDSGVYFCASSHSRQGEEKLFFGSGTQLSVL.

The V and J genes are TRBV9 and TRBJ2-7; 7 bases are a match to TRBD1. CDR1 is SGDLS and CDR2 is YYNGEE in the germline V gene. This CDR3 is built from 12 residues. V was pared by 3 bases and J by 6 bases, with 3 bases of the junction left unmatched. In DNA form, the CDR3 reads TGTGCCAGCAGCGGACAGGGTGGCGAGCAGTACTTC. Translated: CASSGQGGEQYF.

This clone appeared a single time. The genes are TRBV28 and TRBJ2-4; possibly TRBD2 for D (6 bases). This CDR3 region has 15 residues. V was shortened by 6 bases and J by 11 bases, with 23 bases between the two germline ends. Per germline, CDR1 MDHEN and CDR2 SYDVKM. The CDR3: CASSDETSRTLVQYF. CDR3 DNA sequence: TGTGCCAGCAGCGACGAGACTAGTCGCACCTTGGTTCAGTACTTC.

This clone was found once. CDR3: CASSLRSRGYEQYF. CDR3 nucleotides: TGTGCCAGCAGTTTGAGATCAAGAGGATACGAGCAGTACTTC. This chain joins TRBV27 and TRBJ2-7; D gene ambiguous. The CDR3 spans 14 residues. V lost 3 bases and J lost 4, with 13 bases in between. Germline lookup yields CDR1 MNHEY and CDR2 SMNVEV (reference sequence).

This chain connects TRBV2 to TRBJ2-5; 7 bases line up with TRBD2. Germline CDR1 reads SNHLY; CDR2 reads FYNNEI. The ends lost 7 bases at V and 3 bases at J; junction bases unmatched: 11. The CDR3 has 15 residues. The CDR3 nucleotides read TGTGCCAGCATTCAAATCAGCGGACTAGAAGAGACCCAGTACTTC. Translating it yields CASIQISGLEETQYF.

This clone occurred once. The chain joins TRBV7-6 to TRBJ2-5; D is perhaps TRBD1 (6 bases). Trimming pared 1 base from V and 4 bases from J, leaving 10 bases between. This CDR3 region has 14 residues. Germline assignment: CDR1 SGHVS and CDR2 FNYEAQ. CDR3 protein: CASSLVVRGETQYF. CDR3 nucleotide sequence: TGTGCCAGCAGCTTAGTTGTCAGGGGAGAGACCCAGTACTTC.

The V and J genes are TRBV5-1 and TRBJ2-7; possibly TRBD1 for D (5 bases). The CDR3 spans 14 residues. V dropped 6 bases and J dropped 5 bases, with 18 bases sitting between them. Germline V gene data show CDR1 as SGHRS and CDR2 as YFSETQ. The CDR3: CASTLWGRVNEQYF. CDR3 coding DNA: TGCGCCAGCACACTCTGGGGCAGGGTAAACGAGCAGTACTTC.

The V call is TRBV11-2, the J call TRBJ2-7; tentatively, D is TRBD2 (5 bases). V was pared by 7 bases and J by 6 bases, with 16 bases between. The CDR3 is made up of 13 amino acids. The germline CDR1 and CDR2 sequences are SGHAT and FQNNGV. The CDR3: CASTLLELGEQYF. DNA for the CDR3: TGTGCCAGCACATTATTAGAACTAGGCGAGCAGTACTTC. Drawing the rest from reference TRBV11-2 and TRBJ2-7, the complete variable domain is EAGVAQSPRYKIIEKRQSVAFWCNPISGHATLYWYQQILGQGPKLLIQFQNNGVVDDSQLPKDRFSAERLKGVDSTLKIQPAKLEDSAVYLCASTLLELGEQYFGPGTRLTVT.